These T cell receptor beta chains were read from a single sample in a study of shared clonotypes between healthy human individuals. Method: immunoSEQ multiplex PCR; TCRdb's copy keeps in-frame clones and lacks some. The sample consists of 1,500,000 or so clones, 95% to 97% of them appearing once. The sample was naive CD4+ T cells sorted from blood. The receptor set was obtained from a man aged 30 to 39 in good health. Each CDR3 is given with its conserved first and last residue. A D gene is named only where the DNA matches it firmly. Size values are once, few and many counts, or a class for expanded clones, and some rows have none.

CDR3 length: 14; D gene: -; V gene: TRBV5-1; clone size: -; J gene: TRBJ1-2; CDR3 protein: CASSRAETNYGYTF; CDR3 DNA: TGCGCCAGCAGTAGGGCGGAAACTAACTATGGCTACACCTTC
CDR3 length: 14; D gene: -; V gene: TRBV5-6; clone size: -; J gene: TRBJ1-2; CDR3 protein: CASRLYRANYGYTF; CDR3 DNA: TGTGCCAGCAGACTATACCGGGCTAACTATGGCTACACCTTC
CDR3 length: 15; D gene: TRBD2; V gene: TRBV27; clone size: -; J gene: TRBJ2-2; CDR3 protein: CASSYRAGNTGELFF; CDR3 DNA: TGTGCCAGCAGTTACCGAGCGGGAAACACCGGGGAGCTGTTTTTT
CDR3 length: 14; D gene: TRBD1; V gene: TRBV2; clone size: -; J gene: TRBJ2-2; CDR3 protein: CASNRQGNTGELFF; CDR3 DNA: TGTGCCAGCAATAGACAGGGGAACACCGGGGAGCTGTTTTTT
CDR3 length: 16; D gene: TRBD2; V gene: TRBV19; clone size: -; J gene: TRBJ2-1; CDR3 protein: CASSIVGTSATNRRFF; CDR3 DNA: TGTGCCAGTAGTATAGTAGGGACTAGCGCTACGAACCGACGGTTCTTC
CDR3 length: 11; D gene: -; V gene: TRBV2; clone size: -; J gene: TRBJ2-7; CDR3 protein: CASRAVREQYF; CDR3 DNA: TGTGCCAGCAGGGCAGTCAGAGAGCAGTACTTC
CDR3 length: 14; D gene: TRBD2; V gene: TRBV5-1; clone size: -; J gene: TRBJ2-2; CDR3 protein: CASSLELAGGELFF; CDR3 DNA: TGCGCCAGCAGCTTGGAACTAGCGGGCGGGGAGCTGTTTTTT
CDR3 length: 16; D gene: TRBD1; V gene: TRBV4-3; clone size: -; J gene: TRBJ2-1; CDR3 protein: CASSQEPTGQPNEQFF; CDR3 DNA: TGCGCCAGCAGCCAGGAACCTACGGGACAGCCGAATGAGCAGTTCTTC
CDR3 length: 13; D gene: -; V gene: TRBV5-1; clone size: -; J gene: TRBJ2-1; CDR3 protein: CASSWTPNNEQFF; CDR3 DNA: TGCGCCAGCAGCTGGACCCCAAACAATGAGCAGTTCTTC
CDR3 length: 15; D gene: TRBD2; V gene: TRBV19; clone size: -; J gene: TRBJ2-3; CDR3 protein: CASSILASGTDTQYF; CDR3 DNA: TGTGCCAGTAGTATATTGGCTAGCGGAACAGATACGCAGTATTTT
CDR3 length: 14; D gene: -; V gene: TRBV10-2; clone size: -; J gene: TRBJ2-7; CDR3 protein: CASSEVVATYEQYF; CDR3 DNA: TGCGCCAGCAGTGAGGTGGTAGCAACCTACGAGCAGTACTTC
CDR3 length: 13; D gene: -; V gene: TRBV4-2; clone size: -; J gene: TRBJ1-5; CDR3 protein: CASSQARNQPQHF; CDR3 DNA: TGTGCCAGCAGCCAAGCTAGGAATCAGCCCCAGCATTTT
CDR3 length: 18; D gene: TRBD2; V gene: TRBV4-3; clone size: -; J gene: TRBJ2-5; CDR3 protein: CASSRGRDYRTFQETQYF; CDR3 DNA: TGCGCCAGCAGCCGAGGCCGGGACTACCGAACCTTCCAAGAGACCCAGTACTTC
CDR3 length: 11; D gene: -; V gene: TRBV2; clone size: -; J gene: TRBJ1-4; CDR3 protein: CAAGGLEKLFF; CDR3 DNA: TGTGCCGCGGGGGGTCTCGAAAAACTGTTTTTT
CDR3 length: 15; D gene: -; V gene: TRBV7-9; clone size: -; J gene: TRBJ2-5; CDR3 protein: CASSLALPTKETQYF; CDR3 DNA: TGTGCCAGCAGCTTAGCCCTGCCGACTAAAGAGACCCAGTACTTC
CDR3 length: 13; D gene: -; V gene: TRBV6-1; clone size: -; J gene: TRBJ1-1; CDR3 protein: CASSEQGNTEAFF; CDR3 DNA: TGTGCCAGCAGTGAACAGGGGAACACTGAAGCTTTCTTT
CDR3 length: 14; D gene: -; V gene: TRBV4-2; clone size: once; J gene: TRBJ2-1; CDR3 protein: CASSQVAGAQEQFF; CDR3 DNA: TGTGCCAGCAGCCAAGTTGCTGGGGCTCAGGAGCAGTTCTTC
CDR3 length: 20; D gene: TRBD2; V gene: TRBV7-7; clone size: once; J gene: TRBJ2-1; CDR3 protein: CASSLQLWTSGRAGHNEQFF; CDR3 DNA: TGTGCTAGCAGCTTGCAGCTTTGGACTAGCGGGAGGGCCGGCCACAATGAGCAGTTCTTC
CDR3 length: 15; D gene: -; V gene: TRBV13; clone size: -; J gene: TRBJ2-1; CDR3 protein: CASSRIPAPENEQFF; CDR3 DNA: TGTGCCAGCAGCCGAATCCCAGCCCCAGAGAATGAGCAGTTCTTC
CDR3 length: 14; D gene: TRBD2; V gene: TRBV28; clone size: -; J gene: TRBJ2-5; CDR3 protein: CASSFSGRVETQYF; CDR3 DNA: TGTGCCAGCAGTTTTAGCGGGAGGGTTGAGACCCAGTACTTC
CDR3 length: 15; D gene: -; V gene: TRBV7-9; clone size: -; J gene: TRBJ1-3; CDR3 protein: CASSLTVSSGNTIYF; CDR3 DNA: TGTGCCAGCAGCTTAACGGTGAGCTCTGGAAACACCATATATTTT
CDR3 length: 14; D gene: TRBD1; V gene: TRBV18; clone size: -; J gene: TRBJ2-7; CDR3 protein: CASSPTGGSYEQYF; CDR3 DNA: TGTGCCAGCTCACCGACAGGGGGGAGTTACGAGCAGTACTTC